Listed below are T cell receptor beta chains from one sample, sequenced in a study of blood T cells in healthy people across ages. TCRdb re-analysed the 5' RACE reads in MiXCR, keeping a single row per CDR3 protein. The sample contains approximately 800,000 distinct CDR3 sequences, 46% of which appear only once. Source material: blood. The receptor source for this set is a man aged 80 or over in good health. Both conserved end residues are part of each CDR3. Fields, in order: D gene, clone size, V gene, J gene, CDR3 protein, CDR3 DNA. The D gene is left open where the match is weak. Rows may omit the clone size; those that give it use once, few, many or a size class.

d_call: .; clone_size: .; v_call: TRBV7-3; j_call: TRBJ1-1; cdr3_aa: CASSLTPDGTEAFF; cdr3_nt: TGTGCCAGCAGCTTAACCCCGGATGGGACTGAAGCTTTCTTT
d_call: TRBD1; clone_size: .; v_call: TRBV5-1; j_call: TRBJ2-5; cdr3_aa: CASSEGQGQETQYF; cdr3_nt: TGCGCCAGCAGCGAAGGACAGGGACAAGAGACCCAGTACTTC
d_call: .; clone_size: few; v_call: TRBV29-1; j_call: TRBJ2-7; cdr3_aa: CSAGSGFAEQYF; cdr3_nt: TGCAGCGCCGGTTCAGGGTTTGCCGAGCAGTACTTC
d_call: TRBD2; clone_size: .; v_call: TRBV5-1; j_call: TRBJ2-1; cdr3_aa: CASSFSSGRGYNEQFF; cdr3_nt: TGCGCCAGCAGCTTTAGTAGCGGGAGAGGGTACAATGAGCAGTTCTTC
d_call: .; clone_size: .; v_call: TRBV5-1; j_call: TRBJ2-3; cdr3_aa: CASSLEWASTDTQYF; cdr3_nt: TGCGCCAGCAGCTTAGAATGGGCGAGCACAGATACGCAGTATTTT
d_call: .; clone_size: few; v_call: TRBV5-1; j_call: TRBJ2-1; cdr3_aa: CASSSKTGVSEQFF; cdr3_nt: TGCGCCAGCAGTTCAAAGACAGGCGTGAGTGAGCAGTTCTTC
d_call: .; clone_size: few; v_call: TRBV7-2; j_call: TRBJ2-2; cdr3_aa: CASSTHSGRELFF; cdr3_nt: TGTGCCAGCAGCACACACTCAGGGAGGGAGCTGTTTTTT
d_call: .; clone_size: .; v_call: TRBV7-2; j_call: TRBJ1-2; cdr3_aa: CASSLESWDYGYTF; cdr3_nt: TGTGCCAGCAGCTTAGAGAGCTGGGACTATGGCTACACCTTC
d_call: .; clone_size: .; v_call: TRBV4-2; j_call: TRBJ2-7; cdr3_aa: CASSQDPRQSYEQYF; cdr3_nt: TGTGCCAGCAGCCAAGATCCGAGACAAAGCTACGAGCAGTACTTC
d_call: .; clone_size: .; v_call: TRBV2; j_call: TRBJ2-7; cdr3_aa: CASRSSDIGEQYF; cdr3_nt: TGTGCCAGCAGAAGTTCAGACATAGGCGAGCAGTACTTC
d_call: .; clone_size: .; v_call: TRBV11-2; j_call: TRBJ2-7; cdr3_aa: CASSLDSEGAISYEQYF; cdr3_nt: TGTGCCAGCAGCTTAGATTCGGAGGGGGCAATCTCCTACGAGCAGTACTTC
d_call: .; clone_size: few; v_call: TRBV5-1; j_call: TRBJ2-1; cdr3_aa: CASSSDSFLYNEQFF; cdr3_nt: TGCGCCAGCAGCTCGGATAGTTTTCTCTACAATGAGCAGTTCTTC
d_call: TRBD1; clone_size: few; v_call: TRBV2; j_call: TRBJ1-2; cdr3_aa: CASKDRAGGYTF; cdr3_nt: TGTGCCAGCAAGGACAGGGCGGGAGGCTACACCTTC
d_call: .; clone_size: few; v_call: TRBV12-3/TRBV12-4; j_call: TRBJ1-2; cdr3_aa: CASRADGYGYTF; cdr3_nt: TGTGCCAGCAGAGCCGACGGCTATGGCTACACCTTC
d_call: TRBD1; clone_size: .; v_call: TRBV18; j_call: TRBJ2-3; cdr3_aa: CASSWTSGQGDSGFTDTQYF; cdr3_nt: TGTGCCAGCTCATGGACCTCTGGACAGGGGGATTCGGGGTTCACAGATACGCAGTATTTT
d_call: .; clone_size: few; v_call: TRBV12-3/TRBV12-4; j_call: TRBJ1-5; cdr3_aa: CASTKSSNQPQHF; cdr3_nt: TGTGCCAGCACTAAGAGTAGCAATCAGCCCCAGCATTTT
d_call: .; clone_size: .; v_call: TRBV20-1; j_call: TRBJ2-5; cdr3_aa: CSARWGHIVETQYF; cdr3_nt: TGCAGTGCCCGATGGGGACATATTGTGGAGACCCAGTACTTC
d_call: TRBD1; clone_size: .; v_call: TRBV29-1; j_call: TRBJ2-4; cdr3_aa: CGIRQGANIQYF; cdr3_nt: TGCGGCATAAGACAGGGGGCAAACATTCAGTACTTC
d_call: .; clone_size: .; v_call: TRBV27; j_call: TRBJ2-1; cdr3_aa: CATASGGFYNEQFF; cdr3_nt: TGTGCCACCGCAAGTGGGGGATTTTACAATGAGCAGTTCTTC
d_call: .; clone_size: .; v_call: TRBV4-1; j_call: TRBJ2-1; cdr3_aa: CASSHTTSLTEQFF; cdr3_nt: TGCGCCAGCAGCCACACGACAAGCTTAACTGAGCAGTTCTTC
d_call: TRBD1; clone_size: .; v_call: TRBV6-5; j_call: TRBJ2-5; cdr3_aa: CASTKSLDRAAQQYF; cdr3_nt: TGTGCCAGCACTAAATCCTTGGACAGGGCGGCTCAGCAGTACTTC
d_call: .; clone_size: once; v_call: TRBV20-1; j_call: TRBJ2-5; cdr3_aa: CSASPWERMADGSQYF; cdr3_nt: TGCAGTGCTAGTCCCTGGGAGAGGATGGCCGACGGGTCGCAGTACTTC
d_call: TRBD2; clone_size: .; v_call: TRBV28; j_call: TRBJ2-5; cdr3_aa: CASSPLRTSGTLTQYF; cdr3_nt: TGTGCCAGCAGCCCCCTCCGGACTAGCGGGACGTTGACCCAGTACTTC
d_call: TRBD1; clone_size: .; v_call: TRBV5-1; j_call: TRBJ2-1; cdr3_aa: CASSAKTGANEQFF; cdr3_nt: TGCGCCAGCAGCGCGAAGACAGGGGCTAATGAGCAGTTCTTC
d_call: TRBD1; clone_size: many; v_call: TRBV24-1; j_call: TRBJ2-3; cdr3_aa: CATSPQGARSTDTQYF; cdr3_nt: TGTGCCACCAGCCCACAGGGGGCTAGAAGCACAGATACGCAGTATTTT
d_call: .; clone_size: .; v_call: TRBV3-1; j_call: TRBJ2-1; cdr3_aa: CASSQEGSFYNEQFF; cdr3_nt: TGTGCCAGCAGCCAAGAAGGCTCATTCTACAATGAGCAGTTCTTC
d_call: .; clone_size: .; v_call: TRBV6-5; j_call: TRBJ2-6; cdr3_aa: CASSYSSSASSGANVLTF; cdr3_nt: TGTGCCAGCAGTTACTCTTCTAGCGCGAGCTCTGGGGCCAACGTCCTGACTTTC
d_call: .; clone_size: .; v_call: TRBV20-1; j_call: TRBJ2-7; cdr3_aa: CSAVRGHGPSYEQYF; cdr3_nt: TGCAGTGCTGTCCGTGGCCACGGCCCCTCCTACGAGCAGTACTTC
d_call: .; clone_size: .; v_call: TRBV6-6; j_call: TRBJ2-4; cdr3_aa: CASSSRDPSGAKNIQYF; cdr3_nt: TGTGCCAGCAGTTCCCGTGACCCCTCCGGGGCCAAAAACATTCAGTACTTC
d_call: .; clone_size: .; v_call: TRBV15; j_call: TRBJ2-6; cdr3_aa: CATSRDPLRRHSGANVLTF; cdr3_nt: TGTGCCACCAGCAGAGATCCTTTACGACGCCACTCTGGGGCCAACGTCCTGACTTTC
d_call: TRBD1; clone_size: few; v_call: TRBV5-1; j_call: TRBJ2-5; cdr3_aa: CASSLEGTEHQYF; cdr3_nt: TGCGCCAGCAGCTTGGAGGGGACAGAGCACCAGTACTTC
d_call: TRBD1; clone_size: .; v_call: TRBV18; j_call: TRBJ2-6; cdr3_aa: CASSPRQGSGANVLTF; cdr3_nt: TGTGCCAGCTCCCCAAGACAGGGCTCTGGGGCCAACGTCCTGACTTTC
d_call: .; clone_size: .; v_call: TRBV10-3; j_call: TRBJ2-5; cdr3_aa: CAISARDGSWETQYF; cdr3_nt: TGTGCCATCAGCGCCCGCGACGGCTCCTGGGAGACCCAGTACTTC
d_call: TRBD1; clone_size: .; v_call: TRBV29-1; j_call: TRBJ2-7; cdr3_aa: CSVEGQYTYNEQYF; cdr3_nt: TGCAGTGTTGAGGGACAGTACACTTACAATGAGCAGTACTTC
d_call: .; clone_size: few; v_call: TRBV9; j_call: TRBJ2-7; cdr3_aa: CASSVDRAGEQYF; cdr3_nt: TGTGCCAGCAGCGTAGACCGGGCCGGCGAGCAGTACTTC
d_call: .; clone_size: few; v_call: TRBV5-1; j_call: TRBJ2-5; cdr3_aa: CASSFTGNEQYF; cdr3_nt: TGCGCCAGCAGCTTTACGGGCAATGAGCAGTACTTC
d_call: TRBD2; clone_size: many; v_call: TRBV29-1; j_call: TRBJ2-7; cdr3_aa: CSVEGDPNSGSTYEQYF; cdr3_nt: TGCAGCGTTGAAGGGGACCCTAATAGCGGGAGCACCTACGAGCAGTACTTC
d_call: .; clone_size: once; v_call: TRBV7-9; j_call: TRBJ1-2; cdr3_aa: CASSLDSPYGYTF; cdr3_nt: TGTGCCAGCAGCCTGGACAGTCCCTATGGCTACACCTTC
d_call: .; clone_size: .; v_call: TRBV29-1; j_call: TRBJ2-7; cdr3_aa: CSGAQASSYEQYF; cdr3_nt: TGCAGCGGCGCACAGGCAAGCTCCTACGAGCAGTACTTC
d_call: TRBD2; clone_size: once; v_call: TRBV6-4; j_call: TRBJ2-5; cdr3_aa: CASSPLAGEGETQYF; cdr3_nt: TGTGCCAGCAGTCCACTAGCGGGAGAAGGGGAGACCCAGTACTTC